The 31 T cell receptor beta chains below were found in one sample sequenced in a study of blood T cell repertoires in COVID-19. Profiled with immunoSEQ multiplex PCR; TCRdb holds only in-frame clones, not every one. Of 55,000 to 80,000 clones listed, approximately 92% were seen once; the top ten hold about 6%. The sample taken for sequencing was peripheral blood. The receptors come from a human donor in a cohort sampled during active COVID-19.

The CDR3 region has the DNA TGTGCCAGCAGCTTGGGGGACAGGGTCCAGCATTTT. As protein: CASSLGDRVQHF. The chain carries TRBV7-9 and TRBJ1-5, with 9 bases fitting TRBD1. Germline V gives CDR1 SEHNR, CDR2 FQNEAQ (reference sequence). The CDR3 extends over 12 amino acids. V gave up 3 bases and J gave up 12 bases; unmatched junction bases: 3.

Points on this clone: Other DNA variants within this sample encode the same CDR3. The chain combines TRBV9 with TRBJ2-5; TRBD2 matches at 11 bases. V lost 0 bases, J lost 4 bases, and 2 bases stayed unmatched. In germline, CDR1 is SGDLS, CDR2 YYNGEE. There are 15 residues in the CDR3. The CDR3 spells CASSVDSGRGETQYF. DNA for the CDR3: TGTGCCAGCAGCGTAGATAGCGGGAGGGGAGAGACCCAGTACTTC.

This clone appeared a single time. CDR3 sequence reads: CASSYEGMNTEAFF. DNA of the CDR3: TGTGCCAGCAGTTACGAGGGAATGAACACTGAAGCTTTCTTT. The chain is built from TRBV6-6 and TRBJ1-1; D unclear. From germline, CDR1 is MNHNY and CDR2 SVGAGI (reference sequence). The CDR3 runs to 14 residues. The V and J ends lost 2 bases and 0 bases respectively, with 7 bases between them.

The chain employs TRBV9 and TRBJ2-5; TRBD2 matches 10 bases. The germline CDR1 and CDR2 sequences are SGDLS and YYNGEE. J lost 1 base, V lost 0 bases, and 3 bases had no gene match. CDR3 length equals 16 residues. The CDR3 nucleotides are TGTGCCAGCAGCGTAGGAAGCGGGGGGGCCCAAGAGACCCAGTACTTC. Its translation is CASSVGSGGAQETQYF.

CDR3 in DNA: TGTGCCACCAGTGTCGGGCGGGGCCGCACAGATACGCAGTATTTT. It encodes CATSVGRGRTDTQYF. J is TRBJ2-3 and V is TRBV24-1, with D perhaps TRBD2 (6 bases). Germline V gene data show CDR1 as KGHDR and CDR2 as SFDVKD. The CDR3 extends over 15 amino acids. V was trimmed by 5 bases and J by 1 base, leaving 12 bases between them.

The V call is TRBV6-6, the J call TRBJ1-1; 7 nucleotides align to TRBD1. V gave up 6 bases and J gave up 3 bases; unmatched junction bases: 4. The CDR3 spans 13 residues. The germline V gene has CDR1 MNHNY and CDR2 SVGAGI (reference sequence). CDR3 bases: TGTGCCAGCAGAGCTACAGGGGACACTGAAGCTTTCTTT. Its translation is CASRATGDTEAFF.

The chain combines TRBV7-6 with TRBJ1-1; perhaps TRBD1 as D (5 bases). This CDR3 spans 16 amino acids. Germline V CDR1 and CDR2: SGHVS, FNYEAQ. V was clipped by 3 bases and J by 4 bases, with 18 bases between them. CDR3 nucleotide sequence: TGTGCCAGCAGCTTCCTCCCCAATGGGGGGGGCACTGAAGCTTTCTTT. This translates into CASSFLPNGGGTEAFF.

CDR3 amino acids: CASHQKDREYEQYF. DNA of the CDR3: TGTGCCAGCCATCAGAAGGACAGGGAGTACGAGCAGTACTTC. The chain carries TRBV6-5 and TRBJ2-7; 8 bases fit TRBD1. CDR1 is MNHEY and CDR2 is SVGAGI in the germline V gene. The CDR3 has 14 residues. V was clipped by 8 bases and J by 4 bases; unmatched bases: 10.

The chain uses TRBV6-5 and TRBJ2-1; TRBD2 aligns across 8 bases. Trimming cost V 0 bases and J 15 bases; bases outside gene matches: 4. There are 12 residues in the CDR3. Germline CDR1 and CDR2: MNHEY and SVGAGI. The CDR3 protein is CASSYSRGGLFF. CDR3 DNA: TGTGCCAGCAGTTACTCCCGCGGGGGGTTGTTCTTC.

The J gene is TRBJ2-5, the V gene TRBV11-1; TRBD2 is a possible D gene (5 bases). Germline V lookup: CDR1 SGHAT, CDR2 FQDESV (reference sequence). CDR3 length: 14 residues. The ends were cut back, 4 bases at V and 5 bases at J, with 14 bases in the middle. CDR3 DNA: TGTGCCAGCAGCTCGACCTGGACTGGGGAGACCCAGTACTTC. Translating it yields CASSSTWTGETQYF.

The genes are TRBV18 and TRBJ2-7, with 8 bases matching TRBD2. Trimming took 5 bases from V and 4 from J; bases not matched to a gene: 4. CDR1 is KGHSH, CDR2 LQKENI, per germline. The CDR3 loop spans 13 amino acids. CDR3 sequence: CASSTGGRYEQYF. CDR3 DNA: TGTGCCAGCTCAACCGGCGGGAGGTACGAGCAGTACTTC.

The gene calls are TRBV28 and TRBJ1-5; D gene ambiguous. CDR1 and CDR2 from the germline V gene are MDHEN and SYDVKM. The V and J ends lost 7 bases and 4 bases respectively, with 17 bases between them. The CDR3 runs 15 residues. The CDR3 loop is CASTRVRSINQPQHF. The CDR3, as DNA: TGTGCCAGCACCCGGGTGCGCTCGATTAATCAGCCCCAGCATTTT.

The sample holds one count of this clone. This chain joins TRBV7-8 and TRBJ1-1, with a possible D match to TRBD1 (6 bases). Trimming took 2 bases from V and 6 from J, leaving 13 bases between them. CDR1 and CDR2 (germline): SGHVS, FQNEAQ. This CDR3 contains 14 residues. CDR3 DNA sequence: TGTGCCAGCAGCTTACGGGGGGCTAAGGCTGAAGCTTTCTTT. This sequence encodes CASSLRGAKAEAFF.

As DNA, the CDR3 is TGTGCTAGTGGTTTGGCAACAGGGGCTGGTACTGAAGCTTTCTTT. It specifies CASGLATGAGTEAFF. V is TRBV12-5 and J is TRBJ1-1; TRBD1 matches at 7 bases. V shed 1 base and J 5 bases; nucleotides not matched to a gene: 7. The CDR3 sequence is 15 residues long. The V gene's germline CDR1 is LGHNT and CDR2 FRNRAP.

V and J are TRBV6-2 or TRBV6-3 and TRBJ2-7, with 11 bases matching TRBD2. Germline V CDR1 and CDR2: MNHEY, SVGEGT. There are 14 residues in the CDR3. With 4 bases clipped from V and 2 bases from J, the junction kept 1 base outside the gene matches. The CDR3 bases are TGTGCCAGCAGTTTAGCGGGGGGGGCCTACGAGCAGTACTTC. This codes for CASSLAGGAYEQYF.

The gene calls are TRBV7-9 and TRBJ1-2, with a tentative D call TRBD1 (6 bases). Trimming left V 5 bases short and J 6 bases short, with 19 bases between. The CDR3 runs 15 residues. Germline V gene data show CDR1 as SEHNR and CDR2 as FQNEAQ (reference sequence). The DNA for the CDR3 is TGTGCCAGCAGCCCCCCCGGGGGGGGGCCGGATGGCTACACCTTC. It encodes CASSPPGGGPDGYTF. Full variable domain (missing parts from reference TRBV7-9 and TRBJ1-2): DTGVSQNPRHKITKRGQNVTFRCDPISEHNRLYWYRQTLGQGPEFLTYFQNEAQLEKSRLLSDRFSAERPKGSFSTLEIQRTEQGDSAMYLCASSPPGGGPDGYTFGSGTRLTVV.

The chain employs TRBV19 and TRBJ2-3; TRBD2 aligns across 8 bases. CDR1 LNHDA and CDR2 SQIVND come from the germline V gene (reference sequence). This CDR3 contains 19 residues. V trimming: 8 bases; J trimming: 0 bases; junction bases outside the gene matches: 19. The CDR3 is CASSGTRRNSVSSTDTQYF. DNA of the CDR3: TGTGCCAGTTCCGGGACTAGACGAAACTCAGTGTCTAGCACAGATACGCAGTATTTT.

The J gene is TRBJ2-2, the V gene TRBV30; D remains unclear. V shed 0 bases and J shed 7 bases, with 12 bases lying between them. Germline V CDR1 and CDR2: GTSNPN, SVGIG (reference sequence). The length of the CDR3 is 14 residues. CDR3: CAWSVNRLGGELFF. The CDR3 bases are TGTGCCTGGAGTGTAAACCGACTGGGCGGGGAGCTGTTTTTT.

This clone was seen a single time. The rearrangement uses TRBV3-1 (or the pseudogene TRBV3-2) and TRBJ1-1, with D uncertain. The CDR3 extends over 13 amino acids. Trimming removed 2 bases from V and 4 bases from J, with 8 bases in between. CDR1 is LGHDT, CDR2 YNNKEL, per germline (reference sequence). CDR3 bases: TGTGCCAGCAGCCAACTGCCGCGCACTGAAGCTTTCTTT. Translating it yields CASSQLPRTEAFF.

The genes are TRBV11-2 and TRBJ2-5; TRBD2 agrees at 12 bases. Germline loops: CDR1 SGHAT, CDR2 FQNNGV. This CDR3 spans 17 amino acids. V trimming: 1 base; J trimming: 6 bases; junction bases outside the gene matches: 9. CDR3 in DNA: TGTGCCAGCAGCTTAGGCCTAGCGGGGGGGGACAAACAGACCCAGTACTTC. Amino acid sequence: CASSLGLAGGDKQTQYF.

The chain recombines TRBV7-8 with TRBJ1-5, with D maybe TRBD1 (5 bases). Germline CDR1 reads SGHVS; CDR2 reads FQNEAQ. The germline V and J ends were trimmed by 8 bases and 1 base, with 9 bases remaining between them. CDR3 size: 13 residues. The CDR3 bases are TGTGCCAGCGCTCCAGGGAGCAATCAGCCCCAGCATTTT. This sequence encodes CASAPGSNQPQHF.

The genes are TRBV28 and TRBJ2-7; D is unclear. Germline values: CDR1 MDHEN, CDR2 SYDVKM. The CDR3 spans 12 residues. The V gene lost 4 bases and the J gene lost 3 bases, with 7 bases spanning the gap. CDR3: CASSWANYEQYF. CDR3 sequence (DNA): TGTGCCAGCAGTTGGGCGAACTACGAGCAGTACTTC.

The CDR3 region has the DNA TGTGCCAGCAGCGTAGTAGCGGGAGGGGGCACAGATACGCAGTATTTT. Translating it yields CASSVVAGGGTDTQYF. This rearrangement joins TRBV9 to TRBJ2-3, with 11 bases fitting TRBD2. Germline V gene data show CDR1 as SGDLS and CDR2 as YYNGEE. J was trimmed by 1 base and V by 0 bases; bases with no gene match: 1. There are 16 residues in the CDR3.

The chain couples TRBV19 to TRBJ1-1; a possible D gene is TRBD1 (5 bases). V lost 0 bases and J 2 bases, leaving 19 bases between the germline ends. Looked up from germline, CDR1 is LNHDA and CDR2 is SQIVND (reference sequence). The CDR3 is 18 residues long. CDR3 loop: CASSIDIPGLLFNTEAFF. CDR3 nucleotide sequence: TGTGCCAGTAGTATAGATATACCGGGACTCCTTTTTAACACTGAAGCTTTCTTT.

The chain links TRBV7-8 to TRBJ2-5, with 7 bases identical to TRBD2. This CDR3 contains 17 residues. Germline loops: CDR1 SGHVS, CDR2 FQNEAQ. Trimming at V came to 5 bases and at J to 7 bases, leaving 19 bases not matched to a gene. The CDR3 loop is CASSLPPVGGSEGTQYF. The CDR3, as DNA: TGTGCCAGCAGCCTCCCCCCGGTGGGAGGGAGCGAAGGGACCCAGTACTTC.

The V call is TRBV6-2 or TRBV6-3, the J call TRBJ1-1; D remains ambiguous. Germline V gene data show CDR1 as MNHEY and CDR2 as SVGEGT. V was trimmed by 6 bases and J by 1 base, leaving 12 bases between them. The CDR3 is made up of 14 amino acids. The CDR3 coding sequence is TGTGCCAGCAGACCTTCGGGTGGGAACACTGAAGCTTTCTTT. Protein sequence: CASRPSGGNTEAFF.

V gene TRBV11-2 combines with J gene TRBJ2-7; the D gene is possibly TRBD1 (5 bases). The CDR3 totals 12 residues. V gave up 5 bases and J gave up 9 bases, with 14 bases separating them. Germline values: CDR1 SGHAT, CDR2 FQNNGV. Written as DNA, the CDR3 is TGTGCCAGCAGCCCCCATGGGGCCGGGCAGTACTTC. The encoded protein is CASSPHGAGQYF.

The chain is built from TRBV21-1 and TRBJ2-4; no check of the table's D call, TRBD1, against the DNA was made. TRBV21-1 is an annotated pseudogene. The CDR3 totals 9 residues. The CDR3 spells CAKKQGEGF. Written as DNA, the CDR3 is TGTGCCAAGAAACAGGGGGAAGGCTTC.

The CDR3 region is CASSLKRVRDNEQFF. CDR3 bases: TGTGCCAGCTCTCTCAAGCGGGTAAGAGACAATGAGCAGTTCTTC. The chain combines TRBV7-9 with TRBJ2-1; a possible D gene is TRBD2 (6 bases). This CDR3 contains 15 residues. The V gene lost 8 bases and the J gene lost 5 bases, with 19 bases spanning the gap. Per the germline V gene, CDR1 is SEHNR and CDR2 is FQNEAQ (reference sequence).

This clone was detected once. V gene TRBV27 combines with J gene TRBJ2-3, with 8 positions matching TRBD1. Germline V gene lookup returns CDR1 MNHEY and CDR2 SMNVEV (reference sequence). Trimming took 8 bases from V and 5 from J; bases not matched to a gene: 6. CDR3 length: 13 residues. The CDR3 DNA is TGTGCCAGCCGGGACAGGTTTGTAGATACGCAGTATTTT. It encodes CASRDRFVDTQYF.

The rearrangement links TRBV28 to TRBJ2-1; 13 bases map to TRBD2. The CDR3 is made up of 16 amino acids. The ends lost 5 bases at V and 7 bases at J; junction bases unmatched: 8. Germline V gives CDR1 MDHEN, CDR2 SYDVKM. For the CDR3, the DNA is TGTGCCAGCAGTCTCCCACTAGCGGGAGGGCCGAATGAGCAGTTCTTC. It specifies CASSLPLAGGPNEQFF.